Each of the 28 T cell receptor beta chains below was sequenced from the same sample in a study of blood T cells in healthy people across ages. A second roughly 7 to 12 cycle PCR used barcoded and J-beta primers. Each CDR3 protein is one row after TCRdb ran MiXCR on the 5' RACE reads. The data contain roughly 1.9 million distinct CDR3 sequences, roughly 43% of them singletons. Sequenced material: blood. These receptors were obtained from a human donor in good health.

This clonotype was found a few times. This rearrangement joins TRBV7-8 to TRBJ2-4; tentative D call: TRBD1 (6 bases). The CDR3 runs 16 residues. The V and J ends lost 0 bases and 8 bases respectively, with 17 bases between them. The germline V gene encodes CDR1 SGHVS and CDR2 FQNEAQ. The CDR3 DNA follows: TGTGCCAGCAGCTTAGCGCACAGGGCGCTTGTAGACATTCAGTACTTC. The encoded protein is CASSLAHRALVDIQYF.

The chain carries TRBV3-1 and TRBJ2-5, with 10 bases lining up with TRBD1. This CDR3 has 18 residues. J lost 3 bases, V lost 3 bases, and 13 bases had no gene match. Per germline, CDR1 LGHDT and CDR2 YNNKEL (reference sequence). The CDR3 protein is CASSHSLPRTGGEETQYF. CDR3 sequence (DNA): TGTGCCAGCAGCCACTCTCTACCCCGGACAGGGGGAGAAGAGACCCAGTACTTC.

This clonotype turned up a few times. The V gene is TRBV2, the J gene TRBJ1-2, with D possibly being TRBD1 (5 bases). The CDR3 contains 13 residues. Germline CDR1 SNHLY, CDR2 FYNNEI. V lost 5 bases to trimming and J lost 8 bases, with 15 bases between them. The CDR3 nucleotides are TGTGCCAGCAGTCTTGACAGTCTCGCGGGCTACACCTTC. Residues: CASSLDSLAGYTF.

This clonotype appeared a few times. This chain connects TRBV6-2 or TRBV6-3 to TRBJ1-6, with D perhaps TRBD1 (5 bases). The CDR3 is made up of 15 amino acids. V was clipped by 7 bases and J by 6 bases, with 16 bases between them. Germline CDR1 is MNHEY and CDR2 is SVGEGT. CDR3 residues: CASNRGTLPNSPLHF. DNA of the CDR3: TGTGCCAGCAACCGTGGGACCCTACCTAATTCACCCCTCCACTTT.

This clonotype was seen just once. This chain connects TRBV20-1 to TRBJ2-2, with 12 bases that match TRBD2. From germline, CDR1 is DFQATT and CDR2 SNEGSKA (reference sequence). The CDR3 loop spans 17 amino acids. After removal of 3 bases from V and 3 bases from J, the junction contained 8 bases not matched to a gene. CDR3 DNA sequence: TGCAGTGCTAGCAGCATACGGACTAGCGGGGACACCGGGGAGCTGTTTTTT. Translation gives CSASSIRTSGDTGELFF.

Comments on this clonotype: This sequence may be a read error, since a much larger clone differs from it by one base. J is TRBJ2-7 and V is TRBV6-5, with 8 bases that match TRBD2. Per the germline V gene, CDR1 is MNHEY and CDR2 is SVGAGI. The CDR3 loop spans 15 amino acids. In DNA, the CDR3 is TGTGCCGGCAGTTACGTAGCGGGGAGCTCCTACGAGCAGTACTTC. Its protein is CAGSYVAGSSYEQYF.

This clonotype came up a few times. The rearrangement joins TRBV4-2 to TRBJ1-2; D ambiguous. Trimming took off 1 base at V and 3 bases at J, with 6 bases between the two ends. CDR1 LGHNA and CDR2 YNFKEQ come from the germline V gene. The CDR3 consists of 13 residues. This chain's CDR3 is CASSQVQDYGYTF. The CDR3, as DNA: TGTGCCAGCAGCCAAGTTCAGGACTATGGCTACACCTTC.

This clonotype was seen more than once but under ten times. V gene TRBV5-1 combines with J gene TRBJ2-3, with no clear D. V lost 2 bases and J lost 3, with 13 bases in between. From germline, CDR1 is SGHRS and CDR2 YFSETQ. The CDR3 length is 15 residues. In nucleotides, the CDR3 is TGCGCCAGCAGCTTAGCACAGTTCAAGACAGATACGCAGTATTTT. It specifies CASSLAQFKTDTQYF.

This clonotype appeared many times. This chain connects TRBV27 to TRBJ2-7; 8 bases are shared with TRBD2. Germline V gene sequence: CDR1 MNHEY, CDR2 SMNVEV (reference sequence). After removal of 6 bases from V and 7 bases from J, the junction contained 5 bases not matched to a gene. This CDR3 comprises 12 residues. CDR3 in amino acids: CASSPGTSEQYF. Here the CDR3 DNA reads TGTGCCAGCAGCCCCGGGACTAGTGAGCAGTACTTC.

There are a few counts of this clonotype. The chain has TRBV29-1 and TRBJ2-1; tentative D call: TRBD1 (5 bases). Germline values: CDR1 SQVTM, CDR2 ANQGSEA. This CDR3 is 13 amino acids long. The germline V and J ends were trimmed by 3 bases and 4 bases, with 10 bases remaining between them. The CDR3, as DNA: TGCAGCGTTGACAGGGCCCTTTACAATGAGCAGTTCTTC. Its protein is CSVDRALYNEQFF.

This sequence joins TRBV7-2 and TRBJ2-4; D tentatively fits TRBD1 or TRBD2 (6 bases each). The CDR3 is 16 amino acids. Germline values: CDR1 SGHTA, CDR2 FQGNSA. V lost 1 base and J 13 bases, leaving 23 bases between the germline ends. DNA for the CDR3: TGTGCCAGCAGCTTAGGCGGGACAACTACAAAAGGCATGCAGTACTTC. Translated, it gives CASSLGGTTTKGMQYF.

The rearrangement uses TRBV13 and TRBJ2-4, with a possible D match to TRBD1 (6 bases). Judging by the DNA end, TRBJ2-5 fits better; the J call may be wrong. The CDR3 is 13 amino acids. Germline values: CDR1 PRHDT, CDR2 FYEKMQ (reference sequence). CDR3 residues: CASSFGQIETQYF. Here the CDR3 DNA reads TGTGCCAGCAGCTTCGGACAGATAGAGACCCAGTACTTC.

This clonotype was detected a few times. V is TRBV27 and J is TRBJ2-7, with a weak D call TRBD2 (5 bases). Germline V gene data show CDR1 as MNHEY and CDR2 as SMNVEV (reference sequence). This CDR3 region has 15 residues. The ends were cut back, 3 bases at V and 0 bases at J, with 12 bases in the middle. Here the CDR3 reads CASSFMRENSYEQYF. The CDR3 DNA reads TGTGCCAGCAGTTTCATGAGGGAAAACTCCTACGAGCAGTACTTC.

V gene TRBV4-3 combines with J gene TRBJ1-5; D might be TRBD1 (6 bases). V lost 1 base and J 9 bases, leaving 22 bases between the germline ends. The length of the CDR3 is 17 residues. Per the germline V gene, CDR1 is LGHNA and CDR2 is YSLEER. The CDR3 here is CASSQVYRGLVGRPQHF. The CDR3 DNA reads TGCGCCAGCAGCCAAGTTTACCGGGGGCTGGTGGGTCGGCCCCAGCATTTT.

This clonotype has only a few counts. This rearrangement joins TRBV12-3 or TRBV12-4 to TRBJ2-5; D possibly corresponds to TRBD1 (6 bases). The DNA end is a closer match to TRBJ2-4, so the J assignment may be wrong. The CDR3 covers 17 residues. CDR3 region: CASSFFPGASFKNIQYF. CDR3 DNA: TGTGCCAGCAGTTTTTTCCCAGGGGCTTCTTTCAAAAACATTCAGTACTTC.

J is TRBJ2-1 and V is TRBV25-1; weak D call: TRBD1 (5 bases). The germline gives CDR1 MGHDK, CDR2 SYGVNS. This CDR3 spans 13 amino acids. Trimming took 4 bases from V and 12 from J, leaving 16 bases between them. The DNA for the CDR3 is TGTGCCAGCAGTGGGGGCCCTTTGGGGCGGCAGTTCTTC. It specifies CASSGGPLGRQFF. The whole variable domain, remainder taken from reference TRBV25-1 and TRBJ2-1, is EADIYQTPRYLVIGTGKKITLECSQTMGHDKMYWYQQDPGMELHLIHYSYGVNSTEKGDLSSESTVSRIRTEHFPLTLESARPSHTSQYLCASSGGPLGRQFFGPGTRLTVL.

CDR3 in DNA: TGCGCCAGCAGCCAAGTCGGGGGGCGAACCCACGAGCAGTACTTC. Translated, it gives CASSQVGGRTHEQYF. The rearrangement links TRBV4-1 to TRBJ2-7; D perhaps matches TRBD2 (7 bases). The CDR3 has 15 amino acids. Germline lookup yields CDR1 MGHRA and CDR2 YSYEKL. Trimming removed 1 base at V and 5 bases at J, with 15 bases between.

A few counts support this clonotype. The J gene is TRBJ1-1, the V gene TRBV18; 9 bases align to TRBD1. Germline V gives CDR1 KGHSH, CDR2 LQKENI. V was pared by 6 bases and J by 1 base, with 9 bases of the junction left unmatched. CDR3 size: 16 residues. CDR3 in DNA: TGTGCCAGCTCCCCGGGACAGGGCCCAGAGAACACTGAAGCTTTCTTT. As protein: CASSPGQGPENTEAFF. Together with reference TRBV18 and TRBJ1-1, the CDR3 gives the full variable domain: NAGVMQNPRHLVRRRGQEARLRCSPMKGHSHVYWYRQLPEEGLKFMVYLQKENIIDESGMPKERFSAEFPKEGPSILRIQQVVRGDSAAYFCASSPGQGPENTEAFFGQGTRLTVV.

The chain is built from TRBV5-1 and TRBJ2-7; 9 bases are shared with TRBD1. There are 14 residues in the CDR3. Germline lookup yields CDR1 SGHRS and CDR2 YFSETQ. Trimming took 4 bases from V and 0 from J; bases not matched to a gene: 2. The CDR3 protein is CASSGQGNSYEQYF. As DNA, the CDR3 is TGCGCCAGCAGCGGACAGGGGAACTCCTACGAGCAGTACTTC.

The table lists this clonotype with a few counts. CDR3 DNA sequence: TGCAGTGCAAAACTAGCGGGGTCGTACAATGAGCAGTTCTTC. This codes for CSAKLAGSYNEQFF. The chain has TRBV20-1 and TRBJ2-1, with TRBD2 identical over 10 bases. Germline CDR1 and CDR2: DFQATT and SNEGSKA (reference sequence). The length of the CDR3 is 14 residues. Trimming cost V 6 bases and J 4 bases; bases outside gene matches: 6.

CDR3 nucleotide sequence: TGTGCCAGCAGTTTATCGGGCGGGGGGTTAGGGGATACGCAGTATTTT. Protein sequence: CASSLSGGGLGDTQYF. The chain couples TRBV27 to TRBJ2-3; 8 positions match TRBD2. The CDR3 extends over 16 amino acids. The V gene's germline CDR1 is MNHEY and CDR2 SMNVEV (reference sequence). V trimming: 0 bases; J trimming: 6 bases; junction bases outside the gene matches: 8.

J is TRBJ2-1 and V is TRBV9; weak D call: TRBD2 (7 bases). The germline V gene encodes CDR1 SGDLS and CDR2 YYNGEE. The V gene lost 2 bases and the J gene lost 12 bases, with 12 bases spanning the gap. This CDR3 is built from 12 residues. The CDR3 sequence is CASSVYREGQFF. CDR3 bases: TGTGCCAGCAGCGTCTACAGGGAGGGGCAGTTCTTC.

The V and J genes are TRBV7-2 and TRBJ1-2; TRBD1 is a possible D gene (6 bases). The CDR3 totals 16 residues. Germline V gene sequence: CDR1 SGHTA, CDR2 FQGNSA. The V end was cut by 4 bases, the J end by 4 bases, with 19 bases between. CDR3 coding DNA: TGTGCCAGCAGCTCAATACATCCAGGGGCCGCCTATGGCTACACCTTC. Translation: CASSSIHPGAAYGYTF. Looking up the rest from reference TRBV7-2 and TRBJ1-2 gives the full variable domain: GAGVSQSPSNKVTEKGKDVELRCDPISGHTALYWYRQSLGQGLEFLIYFQGNSAPDKSGLPSDRFSAERTGGSVSTLTIQRTQQEDSAVYLCASSSIHPGAAYGYTFGSGTRLTVV.

This clonotype was counted a few times. In DNA, the CDR3 is TGTGCCAGCACCCCGGGGGACTTTACCAACGAGCAGTACTTC. Its protein is CASTPGDFTNEQYF. This chain joins TRBV6-1 and TRBJ2-7; D is perhaps TRBD2 (6 bases). V was trimmed by 7 bases and J by 5 bases, leaving 18 bases between them. Germline CDR1 is MNHNS and CDR2 is SASEGT. The CDR3 totals 14 residues.

This clonotype was seen a handful of times. The chain employs TRBV20-1 and TRBJ2-5; 8 bases line up with TRBD1. This CDR3 contains 14 residues. Germline CDR1 reads DFQATT; CDR2 reads SNEGSKA (reference sequence). V trimming: 3 bases; J trimming: 4 bases; junction bases outside the gene matches: 7. CDR3 residues: CSARTRGPGETQYF. The CDR3 nucleotides read TGCAGTGCTAGGACCAGGGGGCCCGGAGAGACCCAGTACTTC.

The table lists this clonotype with a few counts. The chain joins TRBV20-1 to TRBJ2-1; 9 bases map to TRBD1. Per the germline V gene, CDR1 is DFQATT and CDR2 is SNEGSKA (reference sequence). The V gene end was trimmed by 5 bases and the J gene end by 6 bases; junction bases not matched to a gene: 11. This CDR3 has 15 amino acids. In DNA, the CDR3 is TGCAGTGCTCGGTTGACAGGGGGGTCTCTCAATGAGCAGTTCTTC. It specifies CSARLTGGSLNEQFF.

The chain joins TRBV20-1 to TRBJ2-3; 9 bases line up with TRBD2. CDR1 and CDR2 from the germline V gene are DFQATT and SNEGSKA (reference sequence). The CDR3 runs 14 residues. Trimming removed 2 bases from V and 6 bases from J; junction bases left unmatched: 6. The CDR3 nucleotides read TGCAGTGCTAGACCGAGACTAGCGGAGGATACGCAGTATTTT. It codes for CSARPRLAEDTQYF.

This clonotype was observed a few times. The junction departs from the called germline gene at one end, perhaps through a read error. This chain joins TRBV7-3 and TRBJ2-3; tentative D call: TRBD2 (6 bases). Germline lookup yields CDR1 SGHTA and CDR2 FQGTGA. This CDR3 is built from 15 residues. This CDR3 is CAGSSGLSSTDTQYF. CDR3 DNA sequence: TGTGCCGGCAGCTCCGGACTATCCAGCACAGATACGCAGTATTTT. The variable domain in full, with the rest retrieved from reference TRBV7-3 and TRBJ2-3, is GAGVSQTPSNKVTEKGKYVELRCDPISGHTALYWYRQSLGQGPEFLIYFQGTGAADDSGLPNDRFFAVRPEGSVSTLKIQRTERGDSAVYLCAGSSGLSSTDTQYFGPGTRLTVL.